The 20 T cell receptor beta chains below were found in one sample sequenced in a study of CD8+ T cells in alopecia areata. Investigators isolated RNA and reverse transcribed it into cDNA to act as the sequencing template. The protocol was immunoSEQ multiplex PCR, while the TCRdb copy is restricted to in-frame clones and leaves out a portion. The table includes approximately 150,000 clones, just over 65% detected once. Sequencing used CD8+ T cells sorted from blood, obtained at week 0. These TCRs come from a human donor with alopecia areata.

The CDR3, as DNA: TGCAGCGCCGGGACAGGGTTCAACGAGCAGTACTTC. Its translation: CSAGTGFNEQYF. J is TRBJ2-7 and V is TRBV29-1; TRBD1 matches 9 bases. Germline trimming cut 7 bases from V and 5 bases from J; bases unmatched to any gene: 6. The germline V gene encodes CDR1 SQVTM and CDR2 ANQGSEA. The CDR3 runs 12 residues.

V and J are TRBV5-6 and TRBJ2-7; 10 nucleotides agree with TRBD1. This CDR3 has 14 residues. CDR1 and CDR2 from the germline V gene are SGHDT and YYEEEE. V lost 4 bases to trimming and J lost 3 bases; unmatched junction nucleotides: 4. The chain's CDR3 is CASSKRTGGYEQYF. CDR3 sequence (DNA): TGTGCCAGCAGCAAACGGACAGGGGGCTACGAGCAGTACTTC.

This clone appeared once. CDR3 residues: CASTLAGATGELFF. In nucleotides, the CDR3 is TGCGCCAGCACCCTTGCCGGAGCCACCGGGGAGCTGTTTTTT. The chain recombines TRBV5-1 with TRBJ2-2; D not certain. From germline, CDR1 is SGHRS and CDR2 YFSETQ. This CDR3 is built from 14 residues. The V and J ends lost 6 bases and 4 bases respectively, with 13 bases between them.

CDR3 coding DNA: TGTGCCAGCAGCGTAGGTAGGGTGGGGGAGCAGTACTTC. It translates to CASSVGRVGEQYF. The chain recombines TRBV9 with TRBJ2-7; D uncertain. CDR1 and CDR2 (germline): SGDLS, YYNGEE. With 0 bases removed from V and 7 bases from J, the gap between germline ends came to 11 bases. This CDR3 has 13 amino acids.

In its sample, this clone was seen a few times. V is TRBV2 and J is TRBJ2-4; D remains unclear. The V end lost 2 bases, the J end lost 0 bases, and 8 bases lay between the germline ends. The CDR3 spans 15 residues. The germline V gene encodes CDR1 SNHLY and CDR2 FYNNEI. The CDR3 loop reads CASSESSRAKNIQYF. The CDR3 DNA reads as TGTGCCAGCAGTGAATCCAGTAGAGCCAAAAACATTCAGTACTTC.

The chain couples TRBV2 to TRBJ1-1; D is undetermined. This CDR3 is built from 15 residues. Germline-derived CDR1 and CDR2 are SNHLY and FYNNEI. Trimming pared 2 bases from V and 6 bases from J, leaving 16 bases between. CDR3 in DNA: TGTGCCAGCAGTGAAATTGTGATTTCGGACGCTGAAGCTTTCTTT. Protein product: CASSEIVISDAEAFF.

The gene calls are TRBV29-1 and TRBJ2-2; a weak D match, TRBD2 (7 bases). The CDR3 loop spans 14 amino acids. V was pared by 6 bases and J by 5 bases, with 16 bases between. Germline loops: CDR1 SQVTM, CDR2 ANQGSEA. This CDR3 reads CSVQGEGETGELFF. The CDR3 DNA reads TGCAGCGTCCAAGGGGAGGGGGAGACCGGGGAGCTGTTTTTT.

This clone was found a few times. The chain has TRBV5-1 and TRBJ1-1; D is undetermined. The CDR3 length is 15 residues. Germline CDR1 reads SGHRS; CDR2 reads YFSETQ. V lost 0 bases to trimming and J lost 7 bases, with 16 bases between them. CDR3 nucleotides: TGCGCCAGCAGCTTGGAGGGCATCGGGGAGGGTGAAGCTTTCTTT. It codes for CASSLEGIGEGEAFF.

This chain joins TRBV7-6 and TRBJ2-3, with D perhaps matching TRBD1 or TRBD2 (5 bases each). Trimming pared 5 bases from V and 1 base from J, leaving 16 bases between. The CDR3 extends over 16 amino acids. Germline V gene data show CDR1 as SGHVS and CDR2 as FNYEAQ. CDR3 loop: CASSPLGDVRTDTQYF. The CDR3 DNA is TGTGCCAGCAGCCCATTGGGGGACGTCCGCACAGATACGCAGTATTTT.

V gene TRBV7-6 combines with J gene TRBJ2-7; 7 positions agree with TRBD2. The CDR3 covers 15 residues. The V gene's germline CDR1 is SGHVS and CDR2 FNYEAQ. Unmatched junction bases numbered 7, after V lost 1 base and J lost 4 bases. The CDR3 is CASSLERGGRYEQYF. CDR3 coding DNA: TGTGCCAGCAGCTTAGAGCGGGGAGGGAGGTACGAGCAGTACTTC. Full variable domain (rest looked up from reference TRBV7-6 and TRBJ2-7): GAGVSQSPRYKVTKRGQDVALRCDPISGHVSLYWYRQALGQGPEFLTYFNYEAQQDKSGLPNDRFSAERPEGSISTLTIQRTEQRDSAMYRCASSLERGGRYEQYFGPGTRLTVT.

The rearrangement uses TRBV29-1 and TRBJ2-2; no definite D call. The V end lost 5 bases, the J end lost 2 bases, and 6 bases lay between the germline ends. The germline V gene has CDR1 SQVTM and CDR2 ANQGSEA. The CDR3 spans 12 residues. The CDR3 DNA reads as TGCAGCGTTCCCGGAAACACCGGGGAGCTGTTTTTT. Residues: CSVPGNTGELFF.

This clone was recorded once. The chain carries TRBV9 and TRBJ1-2; D not certain. V gave up 6 bases and J gave up 7 bases, with 13 bases separating them. The CDR3 extends over 12 amino acids. Looked up from germline, CDR1 is SGDLS and CDR2 is YYNGEE. CDR3 region: CASTSGVGGYTF. The DNA of the CDR3 is TGTGCCAGCACCTCTGGGGTGGGTGGCTACACCTTC. Drawing the rest from reference TRBV9 and TRBJ1-2, the complete variable domain is DSGVTQTPKHLITATGQRVTLRCSPRSGDLSVYWYQQSLDQGLQFLIQYYNGEERAKGNILERFSAQQFPDLHSELNLSSLELGDSALYFCASTSGVGGYTFGSGTRLTVV.

The chain couples TRBV13 to TRBJ1-2; D is undetermined. Germline values: CDR1 PRHDT, CDR2 FYEKMQ (reference sequence). The length of the CDR3 is 14 residues. The V end lost 0 bases, the J end lost 2 bases, and 7 bases lay between the germline ends. CDR3 sequence reads: CASSLGGGNYGYTF. As DNA, the CDR3 is TGTGCCAGCAGCTTAGGTGGAGGGAACTATGGCTACACCTTC.

The genes are TRBV10-3 and TRBJ1-1; no clear D gene. CDR3 size: 11 residues. Looked up from germline, CDR1 is ENHRY and CDR2 is SYGVKD. Trimming removed 0 bases at V and 12 bases at J, with 8 bases between. The CDR3 is CAISESGDSFF. CDR3 nucleotide sequence: TGTGCCATCAGTGAGTCGGGCGACTCTTTCTTT.

The rearrangement joins TRBV9 to TRBJ1-2; possible D gene TRBD1, 6 bases. This CDR3 contains 10 residues. CDR1 and CDR2 (germline): SGDLS, YYNGEE. V shed 3 bases and J shed 12 bases, with 9 bases lying between them. The CDR3 DNA reads as TGTGCCAGCAGCGGACAGGACAACACCTTC. Protein product: CASSGQDNTF. The complete variable domain, with remaining parts taken from reference TRBV9 and TRBJ1-2, reads DSGVTQTPKHLITATGQRVTLRCSPRSGDLSVYWYQQSLDQGLQFLIQYYNGEERAKGNILERFSAQQFPDLHSELNLSSLELGDSALYFCASSGQDNTFGSGTRLTVV.

This clone was detected once. J is TRBJ2-7 and V is TRBV7-9; 7 bases align to TRBD1. The V gene end was trimmed by 5 bases and the J gene end by 0 bases; junction bases not matched to a gene: 13. The germline V gene encodes CDR1 SEHNR and CDR2 FQNEAQ (reference sequence). The CDR3 extends over 17 amino acids. CDR3 in amino acids: CASSDPEWQGDSYEQYF. Written as DNA, the CDR3 is TGTGCCAGCAGCGATCCTGAGTGGCAGGGGGACTCCTACGAGCAGTACTTC. Full variable domain (remainder filled in from reference TRBV7-9 and TRBJ2-7): DTGVSQNPRHKITKRGQNVTFRCDPISEHNRLYWYRQTLGQGPEFLTYFQNEAQLEKSRLLSDRFSAERPKGSFSTLEIQRTEQGDSAMYLCASSDPEWQGDSYEQYFGPGTRLTVT.

The chain combines TRBV30 with TRBJ2-5, with 7 bases matching TRBD1. Germline CDR1 is GTSNPN and CDR2 is SVGIG (reference sequence). V lost 2 bases and J lost 1; bases outside the gene matches: 4. CDR3 length: 14 amino acids. This CDR3 is CAWSLGTAQETQYF. CDR3 sequence (DNA): TGTGCCTGGAGTCTCGGGACAGCCCAAGAGACCCAGTACTTC. Full variable domain (outside the CDR3, taken from reference TRBV30 and TRBJ2-5): SQTIHQWPATLVQPVGSPLSLECTVEGTSNPNLYWYRQAAGRGLQLLFYSVGIGQISSEVPQNLSASRPQDRQFILSSKKLLLSDSGFYLCAWSLGTAQETQYFGPGTRLLVL.

A few counts support this clone. Sequence at one end of the junction differs from germline and may be a read error. This chain connects TRBV13 to TRBJ2-1; D call uncertain. CDR3 size: 11 residues. Germline CDR1 reads PRHDT; CDR2 reads FYEKMQ (reference sequence). CDR3 in amino acids: CASSDPRSKLF. In DNA, the CDR3 is TGTGCCAGCAGCGACCCGAGAAGCAAGCTCTTC.

The chain is built from TRBV10-3 and TRBJ2-5; D not resolved. CDR1 and CDR2 from the germline V gene are ENHRY and SYGVKD. CDR3 length: 13 amino acids. Deletions cut 10 bases from V and 4 bases from J, with 16 bases between. Here the CDR3 DNA reads TGTGCCACACGGGTCTTAACGGGAGAGACCCAGTACTTC. Translating it yields CATRVLTGETQYF.

The rearrangement links TRBV5-6 to TRBJ2-2; the D gene is possibly TRBD2 (6 bases). The germline V gene encodes CDR1 SGHDT and CDR2 YYEEEE. V shed 4 bases and J shed 1 base, with 14 bases lying between them. The CDR3 has 16 residues. The CDR3 region has the DNA TGTGCCAGCAGCACCCGGGACTGGAGGAACACCGGGGAGCTGTTTTTT. It translates to CASSTRDWRNTGELFF.